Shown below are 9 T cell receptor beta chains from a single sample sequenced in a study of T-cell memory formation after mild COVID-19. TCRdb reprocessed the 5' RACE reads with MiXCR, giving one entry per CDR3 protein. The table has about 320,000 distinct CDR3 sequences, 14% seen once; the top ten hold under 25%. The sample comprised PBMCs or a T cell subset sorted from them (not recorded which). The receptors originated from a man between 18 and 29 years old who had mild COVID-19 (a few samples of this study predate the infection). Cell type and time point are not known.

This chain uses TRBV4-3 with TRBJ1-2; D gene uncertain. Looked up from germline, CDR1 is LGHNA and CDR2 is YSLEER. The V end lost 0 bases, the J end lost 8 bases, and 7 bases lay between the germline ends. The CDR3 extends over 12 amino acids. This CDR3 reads CASSQEGRGYTF. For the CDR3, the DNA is TGCGCCAGCAGCCAAGAGGGTAGAGGCTACACCTTC.

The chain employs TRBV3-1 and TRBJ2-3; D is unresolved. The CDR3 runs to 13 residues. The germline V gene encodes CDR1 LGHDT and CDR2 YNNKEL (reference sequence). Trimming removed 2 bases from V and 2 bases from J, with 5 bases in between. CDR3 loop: CASSQQNTDTQYF. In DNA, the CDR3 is TGTGCCAGCAGCCAACAAAACACAGATACGCAGTATTTT.

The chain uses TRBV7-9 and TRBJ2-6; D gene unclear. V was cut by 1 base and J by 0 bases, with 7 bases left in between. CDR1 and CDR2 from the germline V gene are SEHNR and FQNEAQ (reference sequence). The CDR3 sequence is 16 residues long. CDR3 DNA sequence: TGTGCCAGCAGCTTAGAGCCCCACTCTGGGGCCAACGTCCTGACTTTC. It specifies CASSLEPHSGANVLTF. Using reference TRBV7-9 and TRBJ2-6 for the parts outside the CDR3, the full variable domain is DTGVSQNPRHKITKRGQNVTFRCDPISEHNRLYWYRQTLGQGPEFLTYFQNEAQLEKSRLLSDRFSAERPKGSFSTLEIQRTEQGDSAMYLCASSLEPHSGANVLTFGAGSRLTVL.

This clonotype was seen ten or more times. CDR3 nucleotides: TGTGCCAGCAGCTTGGCTGGACAGGGGAGGAACTATGGCTACACCTTC. Protein: CASSLAGQGRNYGYTF. The chain combines TRBV7-2 with TRBJ1-2; TRBD1 agrees at 9 bases. CDR3 length equals 16 residues. Germline CDR1 SGHTA, CDR2 FQGNSA. The trim removed 3 bases at V and 2 bases at J, leaving 7 bases unmatched. Full variable domain (remainder filled in from reference TRBV7-2 and TRBJ1-2): GAGVSQSPSNKVTEKGKDVELRCDPISGHTALYWYRQSLGQGLEFLIYFQGNSAPDKSGLPSDRFSAERTGGSVSTLTIQRTQQEDSAVYLCASSLAGQGRNYGYTFGSGTRLTVV.

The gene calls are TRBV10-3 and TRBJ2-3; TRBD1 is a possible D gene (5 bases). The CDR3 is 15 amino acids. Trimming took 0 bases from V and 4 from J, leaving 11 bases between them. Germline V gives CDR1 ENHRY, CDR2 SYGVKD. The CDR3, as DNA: TGTGCCATCAGTGAGTCGTATCAGGGATCAGATACGCAGTATTTT. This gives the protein CAISESYQGSDTQYF.

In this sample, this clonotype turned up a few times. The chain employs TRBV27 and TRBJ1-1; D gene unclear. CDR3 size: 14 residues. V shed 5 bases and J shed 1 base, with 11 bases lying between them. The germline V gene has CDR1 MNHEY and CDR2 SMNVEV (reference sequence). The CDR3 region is CASSKFGQNTEAFF. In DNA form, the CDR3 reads TGTGCCAGCAGTAAATTCGGGCAGAACACTGAAGCTTTCTTT.

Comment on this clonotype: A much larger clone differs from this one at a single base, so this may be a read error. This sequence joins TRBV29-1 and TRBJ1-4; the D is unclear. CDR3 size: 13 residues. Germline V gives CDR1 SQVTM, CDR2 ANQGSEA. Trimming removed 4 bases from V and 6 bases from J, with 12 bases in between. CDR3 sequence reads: CSVGVRNYEKLFF. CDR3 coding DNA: TGCAGCGTTGGAGTGCGGAACTATGAAAAACTGTTTTTT.

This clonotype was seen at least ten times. The CDR3 spells CASGMTGGSTEAFF. The CDR3, as DNA: TGCGCCAGCGGGATGACAGGGGGAAGCACTGAAGCTTTCTTT. The rearrangement uses TRBV4-3 and TRBJ1-1; 9 bases are a match to TRBD1. This CDR3 has 14 residues. Germline assignment: CDR1 LGHNA and CDR2 YSLEER. V was clipped by 8 bases and J by 4 bases; unmatched bases: 8.

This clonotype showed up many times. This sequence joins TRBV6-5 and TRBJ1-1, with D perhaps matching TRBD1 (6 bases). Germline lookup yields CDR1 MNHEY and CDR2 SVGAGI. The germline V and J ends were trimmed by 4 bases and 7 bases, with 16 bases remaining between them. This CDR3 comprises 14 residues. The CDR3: CASSSFNRAGEAFF. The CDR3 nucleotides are TGTGCCAGCAGTTCTTTTAACAGGGCGGGTGAAGCTTTCTTT.